This T cell receptor (beta chain) was found in a study of blood T cell repertoires in COVID-19. Study summary: COVID-19 samples, acute and convalescent, were from the United States, Italy and Spain. The analysed material was cDNA or gDNA that came from T cells, B-cell-depleted T cells, or PBMCs.

Looked up from germline, CDR1 is LGHDT and CDR2 is YNNKEL (reference sequence). This CDR3 comprises 14 residues. With 7 bases clipped from V and 2 bases from J, the junction kept 7 bases outside the gene matches. Original methodology: Estimates of nucleated cell counts were drawn from the amplification of reference gene primers. Generated by immunoSEQ multiplex PCR, the TCRdb table keeps only in-frame clones and is missing some. Clonal size and the V and J genes are those of that table, whereas D and trimming came from the DNA. This sample has roughly 150,000 clones, with around 81% found just once. The specimen sequenced was peripheral blood. The chain employs TRBV3-1 (or the pseudogene TRBV3-2) and TRBJ1-2; 7 positions match TRBD1. The clonotype comes from a man aged 55 to 70 with active or convalescent COVID-19. The CDR3 loop is CASTQGGYNYGYTF. CDR3 sequence (DNA): TGTGCCAGCACCCAGGGGGGTTACAACTATGGCTACACCTTC.